These 31 T cell receptor beta chains were sequenced from one sample in a study of blood T cell repertoires in COVID-19. Assay used: immunoSEQ multiplex PCR; TCRdb lists only in-frame clones, some missing. The sample yields about 35,000 clones, less than 80% seen once. The specimen sequenced was peripheral blood. All receptors come from a man at least 80 years old with acute or convalescent COVID-19.

This chain links TRBV7-9 with TRBJ2-2; D not resolved. Trimming took 4 bases from V and 5 from J, leaving 8 bases between them. The V gene's germline CDR1 is SEHNR and CDR2 FQNEAQ (reference sequence). There are 13 residues in the CDR3. In DNA, the CDR3 is TGTGCCAGCAGCTCGCGCCTGACCGGGGAGCTGTTTTTT. It codes for CASSSRLTGELFF.

The chain links TRBV5-1 to TRBJ1-6; 8 positions agree with TRBD1. V lost 6 bases to trimming and J lost 7 bases; unmatched junction nucleotides: 9. CDR3 length: 15 amino acids. Germline CDR1 is SGHRS and CDR2 is YFSETQ. CDR3 coding DNA: TGCGCCAGCACACCGGGACAGGCAGGCAATTCACCCCTCCACTTT. It yields the protein CASTPGQAGNSPLHF.

The table lists this clone with a few counts. V is TRBV4-3 and J is TRBJ2-7, with D perhaps TRBD2 (7 bases). The V end lost 4 bases, the J end lost 5 bases, and 15 bases lay between the germline ends. Germline lookup yields CDR1 LGHNA and CDR2 YSLEER. The CDR3 length is 14 residues. The CDR3 sequence is CASSLGRGADEQYF. For the CDR3, the DNA is TGCGCCAGCAGCCTAGGCCGGGGGGCTGACGAGCAGTACTTC.

The genes are TRBV6-5 and TRBJ1-1; D uncertain. This CDR3 has 12 residues. The germline V gene has CDR1 MNHEY and CDR2 SVGAGI. V dropped 2 bases and J dropped 8 bases, with 9 bases sitting between them. CDR3 in DNA: TGTGCCAGCAGTTACGCGGGGAGGGAAGCTTTCTTT. This encodes CASSYAGREAFF.

This clone was counted a few times. This CDR3 reads CASGEGIHEQYF. The CDR3 DNA sequence: TGTGCCAGCGGGGAGGGGATCCACGAGCAGTACTTC. The rearrangement uses TRBV28 and TRBJ2-7; the match to TRBD2 covers 7 bases. Germline CDR1 and CDR2: MDHEN and SYDVKM. CDR3 length equals 12 residues. With V trimmed by 8 bases and J by 5 bases, 6 bases remained unmatched.

This sequence joins TRBV25-1 and TRBJ2-5; TRBD2 might be the D (6 bases). V lost 3 bases and J lost 5, with 19 bases in between. Germline V lookup: CDR1 MGHDK, CDR2 SYGVNS. This CDR3 is built from 16 residues. DNA for the CDR3: TGTGCCAGCAGTGAGTTTCTAGGGAGGTCGCGGGAGACCCAGTACTTC. Translated, it gives CASSEFLGRSRETQYF.

The chain recombines TRBV5-6 with TRBJ2-7; D may be TRBD1 (5 bases). Trimming stripped 0 bases from V and 0 bases from J, with 16 bases between. Per germline, CDR1 SGHDT and CDR2 YYEEEE. CDR3 length equals 17 residues. The CDR3 reads CASSLVSAGMSSYEQYF. The CDR3 coding sequence is TGTGCCAGCAGCTTGGTTTCTGCAGGGATGAGCTCCTACGAGCAGTACTTC.

This clone appeared a single time. This chain links TRBV7-2 with TRBJ2-7; 7 nucleotides align to TRBD1. The V segment lost 8 bases and the J segment 7 bases; nucleotides outside the gene matches: 11. Germline V gives CDR1 SGHTA, CDR2 FQGNSA. The CDR3 loop spans 13 amino acids. The CDR3, as DNA: TGTGCCAGCTGTCCTCCGGGACAGAGGGAGCAGTACTTC. It encodes CASCPPGQREQYF.

This chain uses TRBV7-2 with TRBJ2-4, with TRBD2 as a possible D gene (6 bases). Germline V CDR1 and CDR2: SGHTA, FQGNSA. Deletions cut 1 base from V and 6 bases from J, with 7 bases between. The CDR3 has 13 residues. The CDR3, as DNA: TGTGCCAGCAGCTTAGAGGAGGGAAACATTCAGTACTTC. It codes for CASSLEEGNIQYF.

This rearrangement joins TRBV3-1 (or the pseudogene TRBV3-2) to TRBJ2-3; D gene unclear. The germline gives CDR1 LGHDT, CDR2 YNNKEL (reference sequence). The CDR3 is made up of 15 amino acids. The ends were cut back, 7 bases at V and 6 bases at J, with 20 bases in the middle. CDR3 amino acids: CASTHASARHDTQYF. The DNA of the CDR3 is TGTGCCAGCACCCACGCGTCCGCCCGCCATGATACGCAGTATTTT.

This clone was detected once. The rearrangement joins TRBV18 to TRBJ1-4, with D perhaps TRBD1 (5 bases). CDR3 size: 14 residues. The V end was cut by 2 bases, the J end by 7 bases, with 11 bases between. The germline gives CDR1 KGHSH, CDR2 LQKENI. In DNA, the CDR3 is TGTGCCAGCTCACCAAGGCGGCAGGGTGAAAAACTGTTTTTT. Translated: CASSPRRQGEKLFF.

The rearrangement uses TRBV10-3 and TRBJ2-3; 7 bases are shared with TRBD1. Unmatched junction bases numbered 4, after V lost 10 bases and J lost 0 bases. From germline, CDR1 is ENHRY and CDR2 SYGVKD. The CDR3 has 13 amino acids. CDR3 DNA: TGTGCCACCGGGACAGAGAGCACAGATACGCAGTATTTT. Its translation: CATGTESTDTQYF.

The chain employs TRBV2 and TRBJ2-3, with a possible D match to TRBD2 (7 bases). Germline CDR1 SNHLY, CDR2 FYNNEI. Trimming left V 3 bases short and J 1 base short, with 11 bases between. The CDR3 is made up of 15 amino acids. The CDR3, as DNA: TGTGCCAGCAGTGAGGGGGGGCCGGGCACAGATACGCAGTATTTT. Amino acids: CASSEGGPGTDTQYF.

The chain joins TRBV11-2 to TRBJ2-3; no firm D call. Trimming cost V 2 bases and J 1 base, with 13 bases left between them. The CDR3 runs to 16 residues. CDR1 and CDR2 from the germline V gene are SGHAT and FQNNGV. In DNA, the CDR3 is TGTGCCAGCAGCTTAAGCGACTGGAGTCGCACAGATACGCAGTATTTT. It translates to CASSLSDWSRTDTQYF.

This clone was seen only once. One end of the junction fails to match germline, which may point to a read error. The chain joins TRBV10-3 to TRBJ2-7; TRBD2 matches 10 bases. CDR3 length equals 14 residues. Germline CDR1 is ENHRY and CDR2 is SYGVKD. CDR3 region: CAISATGAGGLLSF. For the CDR3, the DNA is TGTGCCATCAGCGCTACTGGAGCGGGGGGGCTCCTAAGCTTC.

The chain carries TRBV4-2 and TRBJ2-1, with no clear D. CDR1 LGHNA and CDR2 YNFKEQ come from the germline V gene. V lost 1 base, J lost 2 bases, and 9 bases lay in between. This CDR3 is built from 15 residues. The CDR3 nucleotides read TGTGCCAGCAGCCAAGCGGCAACTACCTACAATGAGCAGTTCTTC. This translates into CASSQAATTYNEQFF.

The CDR3 spells CASSSPGGVYNEQFF. The DNA of the CDR3 is TGTGCCAGCAGCTCCCCGGGGGGAGTATACAATGAGCAGTTCTTC. The V gene is TRBV11-1, the J gene TRBJ2-1; 7 nucleotides line up with TRBD2. The CDR3 totals 15 residues. Germline values: CDR1 SGHAT, CDR2 FQDESV (reference sequence). Losses at the gene ends were 4 bases for V and 4 bases for J; bases not matched to a gene: 7.

This chain links TRBV27 with TRBJ1-4; D is ambiguous. V was trimmed by 3 bases and J by 2 bases, leaving 7 bases between them. The germline V gene encodes CDR1 MNHEY and CDR2 SMNVEV (reference sequence). The CDR3 loop spans 14 amino acids. The CDR3 nucleotides read TGTGCCAGCAGTTTTGCGTCTACTAATGAAAAACTGTTTTTT. Amino acids: CASSFASTNEKLFF.

The rearrangement joins TRBV11-2 to TRBJ2-4; D remains unclear. Germline V CDR1 and CDR2: SGHAT, FQNNGV. The ends were cut back, 5 bases at V and 3 bases at J, with 17 bases in the middle. This CDR3 is 16 amino acids long. The CDR3 region is CASSPNSTRVKNIQYF. The CDR3 DNA follows: TGTGCCAGCAGCCCCAACTCGACACGAGTCAAAAACATTCAGTACTTC.

This clone came up once. This CDR3 is also generated by other DNA sequences in the sample. The V call is TRBV11-3, the J call TRBJ2-7, with a tentative D call TRBD2 (5 bases). Germline values: CDR1 SGHNT, CDR2 YENEEA. Trimming left V 3 bases short and J 1 base short, with 25 bases between. CDR3 length equals 19 residues. The CDR3 loop reads CASSLVRESPLSVSYEQYF. CDR3 DNA: TGTGCCAGCAGCTTGGTGAGGGAGAGCCCACTAAGTGTATCCTACGAGCAGTACTTC.

This sequence joins TRBV6-5 and TRBJ1-2, with TRBD1 matching 8 bases. Germline loops: CDR1 MNHEY, CDR2 SVGAGI. V lost 4 bases and J lost 8; bases outside the gene matches: 9. This CDR3 contains 14 residues. The CDR3 bases are TGTGCCAGCAGTTTCACAGGGGGAGGTGTAGGCTACACCTTC. Translating gives CASSFTGGGVGYTF.

The chain carries TRBV5-6 and TRBJ1-2, with 8 nucleotides matching TRBD1. V lost 6 bases, J lost 4 bases, and 17 bases stayed unmatched. Germline-derived CDR1 and CDR2 are SGHDT and YYEEEE. This CDR3 contains 17 residues. This CDR3 reads CASMPGTGKGTLYGYTF. The CDR3 nucleotides are TGTGCCAGCATGCCCGGGACAGGAAAGGGGACTCTCTATGGCTACACCTTC. Full variable domain (missing parts from reference TRBV5-6 and TRBJ1-2): DAGVTQSPTHLIKTRGQQVTLRCSPKSGHDTVSWYQQALGQGPQFIFQYYEEEERQRGNFPDRFSGHQFPNYSSELNVNALLLGDSALYLCASMPGTGKGTLYGYTFGSGTRLTVV.

This sequence joins TRBV27 and TRBJ2-2; D is perhaps TRBD1 (6 bases). The CDR3 spans 14 residues. V was trimmed by 3 bases and J by 9 bases, leaving 14 bases between them. Germline assignment: CDR1 MNHEY and CDR2 SMNVEV (reference sequence). CDR3 in DNA: TGTGCCAGCAGTTTCCAATCACAGGGCAGGGAGCTGTTTTTT. Translating gives CASSFQSQGRELFF.

The V call is TRBV7-8, the J call TRBJ1-1, with D possibly TRBD1 on 5 matching bases. V lost 3 bases and J lost 0, with 29 bases in between. The CDR3 has 21 amino acids. Looked up from germline, CDR1 is SGHVS and CDR2 is FQNEAQ. The CDR3 is CASSFGTRDPRGTLMNTEAFF. DNA of the CDR3: TGTGCCAGCAGCTTTGGGACGAGGGACCCCCGCGGGACCCTCATGAACACTGAAGCTTTCTTT.

This clone showed up just a few times. This sequence joins TRBV7-2 and TRBJ2-7; weak D call: TRBD2 (6 bases). Germline CDR1 SGHTA, CDR2 FQGNSA. V lost 4 bases to trimming and J lost 2 bases, with 12 bases between them. The CDR3 has 14 residues. The DNA of the CDR3 is TGTGCCAGCAGCTCACTAGCCGGGACCTACGAGCAGTACTTC. This codes for CASSSLAGTYEQYF.

The rearrangement joins TRBV7-6 to TRBJ1-6; D is unclear. The CDR3 sequence is 12 residues long. In germline, CDR1 is SGHVS, CDR2 FNYEAQ. V was trimmed by 4 bases and J by 9 bases, leaving 7 bases between them. CDR3: CASSSPLSPLHF. In DNA, the CDR3 is TGTGCCAGCAGCTCCCCCCTTTCACCCCTCCACTTT. The full variable domain, its missing parts supplied by reference TRBV7-6 and TRBJ1-6, is GAGVSQSPRYKVTKRGQDVALRCDPISGHVSLYWYRQALGQGPEFLTYFNYEAQQDKSGLPNDRFSAERPEGSISTLTIQRTEQRDSAMYRCASSSPLSPLHFGNGTRLTVT.

The V and J genes are TRBV19 and TRBJ2-3; 8 bases are shared with TRBD2. V lost 9 bases and J lost 4; bases outside the gene matches: 6. This CDR3 region has 13 residues. From germline, CDR1 is LNHDA and CDR2 SQIVND (reference sequence). DNA of the CDR3: TGTGCCAGCAAATACGGGGGGGCAGATACGCAGTATTTT. Encoded protein: CASKYGGADTQYF.

The rearrangement links TRBV29-1 to TRBJ1-3; 7 nucleotides match TRBD1. V lost 5 bases, J lost 4 bases, and 14 bases stayed unmatched. Germline V gene lookup returns CDR1 SQVTM and CDR2 ANQGSEA. This CDR3 has 16 amino acids. Here the CDR3 reads CSVLLVEGAEGNTIYF. Written as DNA, the CDR3 is TGCAGCGTTCTCCTCGTCGAGGGGGCGGAGGGAAACACCATATATTTT.

V is TRBV18 and J is TRBJ1-5, with 8 bases matching TRBD1. Unmatched junction bases numbered 6, after V lost 6 bases and J lost 2 bases. Germline V gives CDR1 KGHSH, CDR2 LQKENI. The CDR3 consists of 15 residues. The CDR3 nucleotides read TGTGCCAGCTCCTCGGGACAGGAGGGCAATCAGCCCCAGCATTTT. Its protein is CASSSGQEGNQPQHF. The full variable domain, its missing parts supplied by reference TRBV18 and TRBJ1-5, is NAGVMQNPRHLVRRRGQEARLRCSPMKGHSHVYWYRQLPEEGLKFMVYLQKENIIDESGMPKERFSAEFPKEGPSILRIQQVVRGDSAAYFCASSSGQEGNQPQHFGDGTRLSIL.

V is TRBV7-9 and J is TRBJ1-3, with unresolved D. V was clipped by 5 bases and J by 0 bases, with 11 bases between them. The CDR3 extends over 15 amino acids. Germline V gives CDR1 SEHNR, CDR2 FQNEAQ (reference sequence). CDR3 nucleotides: TGTGCCAGCAGCCCACTCCTGAGCTCTGGAAACACCATATATTTT. It translates to CASSPLLSSGNTIYF.

The chain carries TRBV7-9 and TRBJ1-5; TRBD1 might be the D (6 bases). Per the germline V gene, CDR1 is SEHNR and CDR2 is FQNEAQ (reference sequence). The CDR3 covers 15 residues. Trimming stripped 5 bases from V and 4 bases from J, with 15 bases between. The CDR3 nucleotides are TGTGCCAGCAGCGCTAGTAGACAGGAAAATCAGCCCCAGCATTTT. It is translated as CASSASRQENQPQHF.